The T cell receptor (beta chain) under discussion was sequenced for a study of CD4 and CD8 cells across lung adenocarcinoma regions. Donors had localized lung adenocarcinoma, a non-small cell lung cancer. The CDR3 covers 15 residues. The V end was cut by 7 bases, the J end by 12 bases, with 26 bases between. CDR1 and CDR2 from the germline V gene are MNHNS and SASEGT. One entry per CDR3 protein results from TCRdb running MiXCR on the PCR reads. The table has under 8,000 distinct CDR3 sequences, about 52% seen once; the top ten hold about 20%. This TCR derives from a female donor with lung adenocarcinoma. The CD4 and CD8 labels of this study may be unreliable. J is TRBJ2-3 and V is TRBV6-1; D is perhaps TRBD2 (5 bases). Sequencing input: CD8+ T cells from the center of a lung tumor. CDR3 sequence reads: CASKLAGSVTETQYF. CDR3 nucleotides: TGTGCCAGCAAGCTAGCCGGCAGTGTAACAGAGACCCAGTATTTT.